This T cell receptor (beta chain) was sequenced during a study of Ad26.COV2.S vaccination and SARS-CoV-2 variants. The overall study: Donor was one of the participants in the Ad26.COV2.S arm of the COV1001 trial.

Per the germline V gene, CDR1 is KGHDR and CDR2 is SFDVKD. The CDR3 covers 14 residues. V lost 7 bases and J lost 3, with 12 bases in between. Measured with immunoSEQ multiplex PCR; TCRdb has only the in-frame clones, and not every one. This sample has about 400,000 clones; about 89% occur once, and the top ten carry 1.9%. This clone was observed a handful of times. Its cognate antigen is unknown. The treatment: some 20 received Ad26.COV2.S at low or high dose, single or two shots; roughly five received placebo; per-sample allocation not given. Sampling was done on day 63 after the first vaccine or placebo injection. Findings and limits, study-wide: Marked by substantial breadth, spike-specific CD8+ and CD4+ T cell responses were reportedly seen after vaccination. Non-spike TCR breadth showed similarity between vaccine and placebo recipients.

Material: peripheral blood, obtained in a trial of Ad26.COV2.S vaccine versus placebo. This receptor was obtained from a person aged 18-65 years who received the Ad26.COV2.S COVID-19 vaccine or a placebo. The V and J genes are TRBV24-1 and TRBJ1-5, with D hard to call. This CDR3 reads CATRGSGINQPQHF. CDR3 nucleotides: TGTGCCACCAGGGGATCCGGGATCAATCAGCCCCAGCATTTT.